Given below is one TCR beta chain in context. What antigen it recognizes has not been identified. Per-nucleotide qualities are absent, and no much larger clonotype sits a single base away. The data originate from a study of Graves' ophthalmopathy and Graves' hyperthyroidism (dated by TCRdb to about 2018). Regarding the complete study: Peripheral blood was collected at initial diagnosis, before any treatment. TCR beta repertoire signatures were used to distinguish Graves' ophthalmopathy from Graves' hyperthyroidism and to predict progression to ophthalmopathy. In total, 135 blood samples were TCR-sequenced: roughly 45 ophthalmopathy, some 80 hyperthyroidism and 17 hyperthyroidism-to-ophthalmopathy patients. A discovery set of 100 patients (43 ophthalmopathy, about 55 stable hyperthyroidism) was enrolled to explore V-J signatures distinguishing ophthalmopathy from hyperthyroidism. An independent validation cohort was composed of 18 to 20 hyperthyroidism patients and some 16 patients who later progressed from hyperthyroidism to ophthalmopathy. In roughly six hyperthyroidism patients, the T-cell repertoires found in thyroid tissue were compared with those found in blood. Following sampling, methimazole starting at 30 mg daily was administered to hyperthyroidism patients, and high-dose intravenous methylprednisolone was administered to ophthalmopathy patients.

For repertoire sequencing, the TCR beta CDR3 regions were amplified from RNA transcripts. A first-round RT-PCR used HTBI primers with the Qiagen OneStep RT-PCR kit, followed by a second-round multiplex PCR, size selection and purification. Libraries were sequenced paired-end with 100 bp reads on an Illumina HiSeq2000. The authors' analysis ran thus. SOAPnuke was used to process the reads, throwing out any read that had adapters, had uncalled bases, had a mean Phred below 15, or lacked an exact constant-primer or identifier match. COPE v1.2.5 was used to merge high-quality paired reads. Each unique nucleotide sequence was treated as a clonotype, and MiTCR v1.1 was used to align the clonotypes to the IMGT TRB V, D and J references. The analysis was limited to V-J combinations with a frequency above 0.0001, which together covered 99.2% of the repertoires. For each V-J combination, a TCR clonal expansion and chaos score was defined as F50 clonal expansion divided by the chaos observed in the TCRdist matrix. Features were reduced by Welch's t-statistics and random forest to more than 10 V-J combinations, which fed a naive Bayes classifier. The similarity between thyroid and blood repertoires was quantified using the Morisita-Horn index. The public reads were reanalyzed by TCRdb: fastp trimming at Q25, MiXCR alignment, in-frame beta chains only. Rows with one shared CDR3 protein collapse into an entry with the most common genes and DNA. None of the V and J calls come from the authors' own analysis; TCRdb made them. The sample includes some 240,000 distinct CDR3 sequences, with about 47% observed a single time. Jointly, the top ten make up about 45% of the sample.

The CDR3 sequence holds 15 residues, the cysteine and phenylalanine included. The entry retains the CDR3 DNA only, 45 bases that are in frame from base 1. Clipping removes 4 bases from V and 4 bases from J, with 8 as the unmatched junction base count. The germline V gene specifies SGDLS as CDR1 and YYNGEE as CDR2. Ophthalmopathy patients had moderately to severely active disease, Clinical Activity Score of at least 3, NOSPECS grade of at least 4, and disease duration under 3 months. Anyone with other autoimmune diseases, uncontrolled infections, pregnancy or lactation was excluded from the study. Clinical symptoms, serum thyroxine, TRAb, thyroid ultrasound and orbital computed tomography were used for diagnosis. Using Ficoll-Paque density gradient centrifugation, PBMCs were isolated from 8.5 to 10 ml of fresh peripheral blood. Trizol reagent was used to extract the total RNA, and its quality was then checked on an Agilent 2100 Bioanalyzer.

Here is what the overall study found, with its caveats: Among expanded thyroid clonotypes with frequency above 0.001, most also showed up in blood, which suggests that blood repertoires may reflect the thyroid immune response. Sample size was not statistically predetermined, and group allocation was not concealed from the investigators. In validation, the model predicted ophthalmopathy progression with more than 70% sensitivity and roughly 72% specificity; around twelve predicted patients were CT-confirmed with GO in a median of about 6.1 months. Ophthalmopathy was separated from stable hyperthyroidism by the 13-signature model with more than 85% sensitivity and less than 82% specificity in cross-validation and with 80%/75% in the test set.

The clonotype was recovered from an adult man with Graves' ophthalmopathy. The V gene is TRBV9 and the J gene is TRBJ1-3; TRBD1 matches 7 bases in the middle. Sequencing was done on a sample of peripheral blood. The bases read TGTGCCAGCAGCACCGGGACAGACCCCGGAAACACCATATATTTT. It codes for CASSTGTDPGNTIYF.